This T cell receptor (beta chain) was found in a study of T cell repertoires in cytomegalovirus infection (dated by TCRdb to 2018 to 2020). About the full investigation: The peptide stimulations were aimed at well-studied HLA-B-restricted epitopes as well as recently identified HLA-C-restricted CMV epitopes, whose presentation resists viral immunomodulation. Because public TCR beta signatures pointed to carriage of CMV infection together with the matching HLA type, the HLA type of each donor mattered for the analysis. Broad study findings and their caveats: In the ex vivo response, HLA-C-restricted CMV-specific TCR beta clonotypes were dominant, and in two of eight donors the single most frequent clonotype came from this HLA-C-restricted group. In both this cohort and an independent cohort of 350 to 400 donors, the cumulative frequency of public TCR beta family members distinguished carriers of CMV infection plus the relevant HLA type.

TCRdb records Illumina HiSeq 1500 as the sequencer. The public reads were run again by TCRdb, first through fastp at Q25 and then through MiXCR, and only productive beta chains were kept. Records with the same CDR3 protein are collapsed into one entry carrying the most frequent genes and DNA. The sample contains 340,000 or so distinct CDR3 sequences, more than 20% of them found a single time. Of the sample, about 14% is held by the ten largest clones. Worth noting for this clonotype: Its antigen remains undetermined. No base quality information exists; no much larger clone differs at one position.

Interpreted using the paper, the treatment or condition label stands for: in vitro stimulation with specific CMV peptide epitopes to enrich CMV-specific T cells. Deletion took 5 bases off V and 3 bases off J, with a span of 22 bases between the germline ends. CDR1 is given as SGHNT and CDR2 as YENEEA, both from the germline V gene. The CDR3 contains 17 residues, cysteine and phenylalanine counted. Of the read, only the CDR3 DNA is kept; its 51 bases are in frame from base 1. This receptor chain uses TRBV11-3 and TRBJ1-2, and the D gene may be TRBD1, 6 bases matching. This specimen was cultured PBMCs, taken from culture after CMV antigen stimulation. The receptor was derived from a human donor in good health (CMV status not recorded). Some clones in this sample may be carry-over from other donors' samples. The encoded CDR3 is CASSTRGGGHRDYGYTF. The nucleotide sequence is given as TGTGCCAGCAGCACTCGGGGGGGGGGCCATCGGGACTATGGCTACACCTTC.